These 32 T cell receptor beta chains originate from one sample sequenced in a study of T cells in Graves' hyperthyroidism and ophthalmopathy (dated by TCRdb to the late 2010s). The library was built by means of multiplex PCR. The sequencing machine was an Illumina HiSeq 2000. TCR beta CDR3 regions were amplified from RNA transcripts. For the first round of RT-PCR on the TCR CDR3, the HTBI primer set was used together with the Qiagen OneStep RT-PCR kit. TCRdb reworked the public reads: Q25 trimming with fastp, MiXCR clone assembly, productive beta chains retained. One record per CDR3 amino acid sequence lists the most common genes and DNA. In this sample the table shows about 360,000 distinct CDR3 sequences, approximately 13% of which occur a single time. Of the sample, roughly 9.2% falls within the top ten clones. Sequencing input: blood. These receptors were obtained from a young woman with Graves' hyperthyroidism.

This clonotype was seen ten or more times. The gene calls are TRBV30 and TRBJ1-2; D is undetermined. CDR1 and CDR2 (germline): GTSNPN, SVGIG (reference sequence). V was cut by 5 bases and J by 5 bases, with 12 bases left in between. CDR3 length: 12 amino acids. The CDR3 bases are TGTGCCTGGCGAGGCAGTGGGTATGGCTACACCTTC. The encoded protein is CAWRGSGYGYTF. Based on the CDR3 plus reference TRBV30 and TRBJ1-2, the full variable domain is SQTIHQWPATLVQPVGSPLSLECTVEGTSNPNLYWYRQAAGRGLQLLFYSVGIGQISSEVPQNLSASRPQDRQFILSSKKLLLSDSGFYLCAWRGSGYGYTFGSGTRLTVV.

This clonotype was observed at least ten times. The chain has TRBV2 and TRBJ2-7, with D perhaps matching TRBD2 (5 bases). Germline CDR1 SNHLY, CDR2 FYNNEI. V gave up 6 bases and J gave up 5 bases, with 11 bases separating them. There are 12 residues in the CDR3. This CDR3 is CASRGVGNEQYF. The CDR3 coding sequence is TGTGCCAGCAGGGGCGTCGGGAACGAGCAGTACTTC.

This clonotype occurred many times. The rearrangement joins TRBV12-3 or TRBV12-4 to TRBJ1-6; D unclear. The CDR3 contains 13 residues. V was cut by 6 bases and J by 8 bases, with 11 bases left in between. The chain's CDR3 is CASSLIRDSPLHF. DNA for the CDR3: TGTGCCAGCAGCTTAATAAGGGATTCACCCCTCCACTTT.

This clonotype was recorded a few times. The chain recombines TRBV4-3 with TRBJ1-1, with TRBD1 matching over 8 bases. Germline values: CDR1 LGHNA, CDR2 YSLEER. The CDR3 runs 16 residues. With V trimmed by 1 base and J by 1 base, 5 bases remained unmatched. The CDR3: CASSQVGDRRNTEAFF. For the CDR3, the DNA is TGCGCCAGCAGCCAAGTCGGGGACAGGAGGAACACTGAAGCTTTCTTT.

In its sample, this clonotype was seen many times. V gene TRBV5-1 combines with J gene TRBJ1-4; 7 bases match TRBD1. This CDR3 comprises 14 residues. V lost 4 bases to trimming and J lost 6 bases; unmatched junction nucleotides: 6. Germline CDR1 and CDR2: SGHRS and YFSETQ. The DNA of the CDR3 is TGCGCCAGCAGCCCGGGGACAGTGGATGAAAAACTGTTTTTT. This encodes CASSPGTVDEKLFF.

This clonotype appeared a few times. The chain links TRBV7-9 to TRBJ1-4; D is ambiguous. CDR1 SEHNR and CDR2 FQNEAQ come from the germline V gene (reference sequence). The V and J ends lost 3 bases and 6 bases respectively, with 8 bases between them. This CDR3 is 13 amino acids long. CDR3 DNA sequence: TGTGCCAGCAGCTTGTCCGGGCATGAAAAACTGTTTTTT. It translates to CASSLSGHEKLFF. The whole variable domain, filled in from reference TRBV7-9 and TRBJ1-4, reads DTGVSQNPRHKITKRGQNVTFRCDPISEHNRLYWYRQTLGQGPEFLTYFQNEAQLEKSRLLSDRFSAERPKGSFSTLEIQRTEQGDSAMYLCASSLSGHEKLFFGSGTQLSVL.

This clonotype turned up a few times. The chain is built from TRBV5-4 and TRBJ1-1; D possibly corresponds to TRBD1 (6 bases). V was shortened by 4 bases and J by 1 base, with 14 bases between the two germline ends. Germline V lookup: CDR1 SGHNT, CDR2 YYREEE (reference sequence). The CDR3 is 15 residues long. CDR3 DNA sequence: TGTGCCAGCAGCGAACACAGGGCCGGGAACACTGAAGCTTTCTTT. Translating it yields CASSEHRAGNTEAFF.

This clonotype was observed many times. The genes are TRBV20-1 and TRBJ2-3; D gene unclear. V was clipped by 5 bases and J by 0 bases, with 12 bases between them. The CDR3 is made up of 14 amino acids. Germline V gene data show CDR1 as DFQATT and CDR2 as SNEGSKA (reference sequence). The DNA for the CDR3 is TGCAGTGCTTCAAAACCCCGTAGCACAGATACGCAGTATTTT. Its protein is CSASKPRSTDTQYF.

Ten or more counts support this clonotype. The chain carries TRBV28 and TRBJ1-5; D call uncertain. Trimming stripped 1 base from V and 4 bases from J, with 5 bases between. Germline V gene lookup returns CDR1 MDHEN and CDR2 SYDVKM. The CDR3 consists of 13 residues. CDR3 loop: CASSLYRNQPQHF. The CDR3 DNA reads as TGTGCCAGCAGTTTATACCGGAATCAGCCCCAGCATTTT.

The CDR3 here is CASHKGAGTGELFF. CDR3 bases: TGTGCCAGCCATAAGGGGGCGGGCACCGGGGAGCTGTTTTTT. This chain links TRBV19 with TRBJ2-2, with TRBD1 matching over 7 bases. The germline V gene encodes CDR1 LNHDA and CDR2 SQIVND (reference sequence). V dropped 9 bases and J dropped 4; count of bases not matched to a gene: 8. CDR3 length: 14 residues.

In its sample, this clonotype was seen many times. The chain links TRBV18 to TRBJ2-5; tentatively, D is TRBD1 (5 bases). Germline CDR1 and CDR2: KGHSH and LQKENI. The V gene lost 8 bases and the J gene lost 1 base, with 11 bases spanning the gap. The CDR3 consists of 13 residues. CDR3 in amino acids: CASDRGFQETQYF. Written as DNA, the CDR3 is TGTGCCAGCGATAGGGGTTTCCAAGAGACCCAGTACTTC.

There are many counts of this clonotype. The rearrangement joins TRBV27 to TRBJ1-1; D ambiguous. Germline values: CDR1 MNHEY, CDR2 SMNVEV (reference sequence). V lost 3 bases to trimming and J lost 4 bases, with 9 bases between them. The CDR3 runs 13 residues. The CDR3 bases are TGTGCCAGCAGTTTTTTGGCGGGCACTGAAGCTTTCTTT. This codes for CASSFLAGTEAFF.

This clonotype was recorded a few times. The chain recombines TRBV7-9 with TRBJ1-1; D gene ambiguous. This CDR3 is 15 amino acids long. The germline V and J ends were trimmed by 3 bases and 5 bases, with 16 bases remaining between them. The germline gives CDR1 SEHNR, CDR2 FQNEAQ (reference sequence). CDR3 sequence reads: CASSLDSLGGTEAFF. The DNA for the CDR3 is TGTGCCAGCAGCTTGGACTCCCTTGGAGGGACTGAAGCTTTCTTT. The full variable domain, its missing parts supplied by reference TRBV7-9 and TRBJ1-1, is DTGVSQNPRHKITKRGQNVTFRCDPISEHNRLYWYRQTLGQGPEFLTYFQNEAQLEKSRLLSDRFSAERPKGSFSTLEIQRTEQGDSAMYLCASSLDSLGGTEAFFGQGTRLTVV.

There are many counts of this clonotype. The chain recombines TRBV28 with TRBJ1-5; perhaps TRBD1 as D (5 bases). The V end lost 5 bases, the J end lost 4 bases, and 24 bases lay between the germline ends. The CDR3 runs 18 residues. CDR1 is MDHEN, CDR2 SYDVKM, per germline. CDR3 nucleotide sequence: TGTGCCAGCAGTCTACACTCAGGGCAGAACCCCGTAAATCAGCCCCAGCATTTT. It is translated as CASSLHSGQNPVNQPQHF.

The rearrangement links TRBV27 to TRBJ2-1, with D hard to call. Germline V gene lookup returns CDR1 MNHEY and CDR2 SMNVEV (reference sequence). This CDR3 spans 15 amino acids. Trimming took 3 bases from V and 4 from J, leaving 13 bases between them. CDR3 sequence (DNA): TGTGCCAGCAGTTTTGGCCAGTCTATGTACAATGAGCAGTTCTTC. Its protein is CASSFGQSMYNEQFF.

The sample holds many counts of this clonotype. The rearrangement uses TRBV6-1 and TRBJ1-1, with D uncertain. CDR3 size: 15 residues. V lost 8 bases and J lost 6, with 22 bases in between. Germline loops: CDR1 MNHNS, CDR2 SASEGT. The CDR3 DNA reads TGTGCCAGCGTTAAGGACTGGGGAGATTCCCCTGAAGCTTTCTTT. Amino acids: CASVKDWGDSPEAFF.

This clonotype was observed a few times. The genes are TRBV9 and TRBJ2-1; D is ambiguous. Between the trimmed V and J ends, which lost 3 bases and 1 base, there was a span of 5 bases. Per germline, CDR1 SGDLS and CDR2 YYNGEE. This CDR3 is built from 13 residues. As DNA, the CDR3 is TGTGCCAGCAGCGGGGCTTCCTACAATGAGCAGTTCTTC. It encodes CASSGASYNEQFF.

The chain recombines TRBV5-1 with TRBJ2-3; D is unclear. The V and J ends lost 4 bases and 2 bases respectively, with 11 bases between them. CDR3 length: 14 amino acids. Germline V gene sequence: CDR1 SGHRS, CDR2 YFSETQ. For the CDR3, the DNA is TGCGCCAGCAGCATCTCTGAACCCACAGATACGCAGTATTTT. This encodes CASSISEPTDTQYF.

This clonotype has ten or more counts. The chain links TRBV5-1 to TRBJ1-2; 10 nucleotides align to TRBD1. The V and J ends lost 3 bases and 4 bases, in that order; junction bases with no gene match: 6. Germline V gene sequence: CDR1 SGHRS, CDR2 YFSETQ. The CDR3 extends over 15 amino acids. The CDR3 DNA reads as TGCGCCAGCAGCTCTCAGACAGGGGGCGTCTATGGCTACACCTTC. It encodes CASSSQTGGVYGYTF.

This chain uses TRBV20-1 with TRBJ1-1, with D possibly matching TRBD1 (6 bases). Germline values: CDR1 DFQATT, CDR2 SNEGSKA (reference sequence). The CDR3 consists of 14 residues. V lost 6 bases and J lost 3, with 17 bases in between. The CDR3 region has the DNA TGCAGTGCAAGTAAGGGGGGCGGCGACACTGAAGCTTTCTTT. Its translation: CSASKGGGDTEAFF.

This clonotype was seen repeatedly, ten times or more. The chain is built from TRBV5-5 and TRBJ2-7, with TRBD1 matching over 7 bases. CDR3 length: 13 amino acids. V was clipped by 4 bases and J by 5 bases; unmatched bases: 6. Germline V lookup: CDR1 SGHKS, CDR2 YYEKEE (reference sequence). The CDR3 here is CASSRQGGDEQYF. CDR3 sequence (DNA): TGTGCCAGCAGCCGACAGGGCGGCGACGAGCAGTACTTC.

There are many counts of this clonotype. The rearrangement uses TRBV13 and TRBJ1-1; 7 positions match TRBD1. The V and J ends lost 0 bases and 5 bases, in that order; junction bases with no gene match: 9. Germline V gene lookup returns CDR1 PRHDT and CDR2 FYEKMQ (reference sequence). The CDR3 spans 16 residues. This CDR3 reads CASSLGGGGRRTEAFF. The CDR3 DNA is TGTGCCAGCAGCTTAGGCGGAGGGGGCCGTAGGACTGAAGCTTTCTTT.

This clonotype was seen at least ten times. The V gene is TRBV27, the J gene TRBJ2-7, with TRBD1 matching 9 bases. Germline loops: CDR1 MNHEY, CDR2 SMNVEV (reference sequence). There are 16 residues in the CDR3. V was pared by 6 bases and J by 1 base, with 10 bases of the junction left unmatched. The CDR3 nucleotides are TGTGCCAGCAGGCCAGGACAGGGGACTATTTCCTACGAGCAGTACTTC. This sequence encodes CASRPGQGTISYEQYF.

CDR3 in DNA: TGTGCCAGCAGTACCGGGGGGATGGGCTATGGCTACACCTTC. Translating gives CASSTGGMGYGYTF. The chain is built from TRBV27 and TRBJ1-2; D perhaps matches TRBD1 (5 bases). The V end was cut by 5 bases, the J end by 4 bases, with 14 bases between. Germline assignment: CDR1 MNHEY and CDR2 SMNVEV (reference sequence). This CDR3 comprises 14 residues.

This clonotype was picked up a small number of times. This chain links TRBV7-2 with TRBJ2-2; the D is unclear. The CDR3 runs to 14 residues. Germline CDR1 SGHTA, CDR2 FQGNSA. The V end was cut by 8 bases, the J end by 3 bases, with 13 bases between. The DNA of the CDR3 is TGTGCCAGCGCCCTCTGGACCGACACCGGGGAGCTGTTTTTT. Translation: CASALWTDTGELFF.

The sample holds many counts of this clonotype. The chain has TRBV12-3 or TRBV12-4 and TRBJ2-7; D is perhaps TRBD1 (6 bases). The CDR3 is 15 amino acids. The V end was cut by 5 bases, the J end by 3 bases, with 17 bases between. The CDR3 reads CASSPARGRVYEQYF. CDR3 coding DNA: TGTGCCAGCAGTCCAGCCAGGGGAAGGGTCTACGAGCAGTACTTC.

The chain links TRBV7-9 to TRBJ2-6; a weak D match, TRBD1 (6 bases). Deletions cut 5 bases from V and 1 base from J, with 18 bases between. CDR3 size: 18 residues. Per germline, CDR1 SEHNR and CDR2 FQNEAQ (reference sequence). Written as DNA, the CDR3 is TGTGCCAGCAGCCGAGGCAGGGGTGGAGGTTCTGGGGCCAACGTCCTGACTTTC. Translation gives CASSRGRGGGSGANVLTF.

The chain recombines TRBV5-1 with TRBJ2-5, with TRBD2 as a possible D gene (6 bases). V was trimmed by 4 bases and J by 2 bases, leaving 9 bases between them. Germline V CDR1 and CDR2: SGHRS, YFSETQ. The CDR3 has 13 residues. The CDR3 sequence is CASSGGLQETQYF. The CDR3 DNA is TGCGCCAGCAGCGGGGGACTTCAAGAGACCCAGTACTTC.

At least ten counts were recorded for this clonotype. The chain joins TRBV20-1 to TRBJ1-5; 8 nucleotides match TRBD1. The V segment lost 4 bases and the J segment 4 bases; nucleotides outside the gene matches: 6. Looked up from germline, CDR1 is DFQATT and CDR2 is SNEGSKA (reference sequence). The CDR3 totals 14 residues. Here the CDR3 DNA reads TGCAGTGCTATCGGACAGGGAGGTAATCAGCCCCAGCATTTT. Amino acid sequence: CSAIGQGGNQPQHF.

The chain links TRBV18 to TRBJ2-5; 7 bases agree with TRBD2. CDR3 length: 14 amino acids. V lost 8 bases, J lost 4 bases, and 10 bases stayed unmatched. Germline CDR1 KGHSH, CDR2 LQKENI. The CDR3 loop reads CASTRRASGETQYF. The CDR3 DNA reads as TGTGCCAGCACACGAAGGGCTAGCGGAGAGACCCAGTACTTC.

In its sample, this clonotype was seen many times. The chain links TRBV9 to TRBJ2-3; TRBD2 agrees at 9 bases. This CDR3 contains 16 residues. Germline lookup yields CDR1 SGDLS and CDR2 YYNGEE. Trimming took 0 bases from V and 2 from J; bases not matched to a gene: 4. CDR3 amino acids: CASSVGASGDTDTQYF. The CDR3 bases are TGTGCCAGCAGCGTAGGGGCTAGCGGGGACACAGATACGCAGTATTTT.

This clonotype showed up many times. CDR3 nucleotide sequence: TGTGCCAGCAGTTTACCAGGGGCCTCCTACAATGAGCAGTTCTTC. It yields the protein CASSLPGASYNEQFF. The V call is TRBV28, the J call TRBJ2-1; D is perhaps TRBD1 (6 bases). CDR3 size: 15 residues. Trimming took 2 bases from V and 0 from J, leaving 8 bases between them. CDR1 and CDR2 from the germline V gene are MDHEN and SYDVKM.